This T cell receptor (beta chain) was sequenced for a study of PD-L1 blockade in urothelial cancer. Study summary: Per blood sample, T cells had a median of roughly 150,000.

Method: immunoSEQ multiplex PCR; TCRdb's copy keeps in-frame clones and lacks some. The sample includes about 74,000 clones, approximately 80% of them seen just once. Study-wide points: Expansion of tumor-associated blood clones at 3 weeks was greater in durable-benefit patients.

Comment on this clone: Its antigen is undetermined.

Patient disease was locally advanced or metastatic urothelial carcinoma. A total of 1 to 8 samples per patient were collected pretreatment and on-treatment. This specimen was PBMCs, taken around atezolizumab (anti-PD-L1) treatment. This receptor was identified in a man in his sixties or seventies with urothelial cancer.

CDR3 protein: CASSIGTGRYEQYF. The DNA of the CDR3 is TGTGCCAGTAGTATAGGAACAGGGAGATACGAGCAGTACTTC. The J gene is TRBJ2-7, the V gene TRBV19; weak D call: TRBD1 (6 bases). V lost 1 base and J lost 4, with 11 bases in between. Germline V gene data show CDR1 as LNHDA and CDR2 as SQIVND (reference sequence). The CDR3 totals 14 residues.